Given below is one TCR delta chain in context. This clone appeared once. What this receptor recognizes is not known. Qualities for individual bases were not recorded, and no much larger clone is one base off. A lone read gives weak evidence. This entry comes from a study of DNA immune sequencing with unique molecular identifiers (dated by TCRdb to the early 2020s). The study in broad terms: Immunomagnetic cell separation was used to enrich gammadelta T cells from buffy coats, and the genomic DNA of the enriched gammadelta T cells was then sequenced. The method was validated on synthetic reference molecules and on blood samples from healthy individuals. An ultrasensitive DNA-based TRD repertoire sequencing method using PCR-introduced unique molecular identifiers was developed and validated in the study. Donors were healthy individuals, with under eleven donors profiled from sorted peripheral blood gammadelta T cells. Fluorescence-activated cell sorting was used to enrich gammadelta T cells from the PBMC of nine to ten healthy individuals. For the enriched versus non-enriched comparison, 85 to 100 ng enriched gammadelta T-cell DNA and 0.9 to 1 ug non-enriched PBMC DNA were sequenced. The paper's findings and limits, for the study overall: Novel TRD sequences not targeted by the primers cannot be detected with the primer-based approach. TRD repertoire diversity differed among healthy donors, and several donors were highly oligoclonal, with the top 5 clonotypes making up more than half of productive molecules.

Library creation used multiplex PCR. A 32-plex assay, with primers for all 8 TRDV and 4 TRDJ genes spanning the CDR3, was used to amplify the genomic DNA. During around 3 cycles of barcoding PCR, a 12-nucleotide UMI was attached, and a second PCR using Illumina adapter primers followed. AMPure XP beads were used for library purification, and library quality was checked on a Fragment Analyzer with the HS NGS Fragment kit. An Illumina MiniSeq mid-output kit with approximately 20% PhiX and 150 cycles of paired-end reads was used for sequencing. On the study's bioinformatics: MIGEC version 1.2.9 was used to process the reads, grouping the reads by UMI and building error-corrected consensus sequences. For post-processing, modified scripts from VDJtools version 1.2.1 were used together with the tcR R package. TCRdb processed the public reads again with the CATT caller, after which rows with matching DNA were combined. TCRdb's processing, not the authors', yielded these V and J calls. The sample table lists fewer than 2,000 delta-chain clones, 6.2% of them with a count of one. Jointly, the top ten make up approximately 49% of the sample.

The specimen was gamma-delta T cells from buffy coat blood. The clonotype was recovered from a human donor in good health.

CDR3 reads: CALGDGHYLLRIRGGTDKLIF. At the DNA level, the sequence is TGTGCTCTTGGGGATGGCCATTACCTCCTCCGTATCAGGGGTGGCACCGATAAACTCATCTTT. The chain is encoded by TRDV1 joined to TRDJ1; the D gene identity is not certain. TCRdb records no J gene; here it was assigned by comparing the DNA to germline. V gives up 3 bases and J gives up 1 base, and the segment between their germline ends measures 30 bases. CDR1 and CDR2 were assigned from the germline V gene as TSWWSYY and QGS. From cysteine to phenylalanine, the CDR3 is 21 amino acids long. The read is trimmed to its CDR3 DNA, 63 bases read in frame from base 1.